Following are 20 T cell receptor beta chains from one sample sequenced in a study of radiation and T cells in renal cell carcinoma. Sequenced by immunoSEQ multiplex PCR; TCRdb stores in-frame clones only, minus some. The sample consists of some 150,000 clones, roughly 84% of them appearing once. The time point: baseline pretreatment blood. Treatment reported: 15 Gy SBRT to primary tumor, nephrectomy 4 weeks later. The starting material was blood, obtained from a patient whose treatment included radiotherapy and nephrectomy. These receptors were obtained from a woman aged 45-59 years with renal cell carcinoma.

The gene calls are TRBV18 and TRBJ2-2, with 11 bases lining up with TRBD1. The CDR3 is 16 residues long. The V gene end was trimmed by 2 bases and the J gene end by 4 bases; junction bases not matched to a gene: 3. Germline V gene sequence: CDR1 KGHSH, CDR2 LQKENI. CDR3 sequence reads: CASSPGTGGLTGELFF. The CDR3 DNA follows: TGTGCCAGCTCACCAGGGACAGGGGGTCTCACCGGGGAGCTGTTTTTT. Drawing the rest from reference TRBV18 and TRBJ2-2, the complete variable domain is NAGVMQNPRHLVRRRGQEARLRCSPMKGHSHVYWYRQLPEEGLKFMVYLQKENIIDESGMPKERFSAEFPKEGPSILRIQQVVRGDSAAYFCASSPGTGGLTGELFFGEGSRLTVL.

This clone appeared once. The rearrangement joins TRBV6-5 to TRBJ1-4; D possibly corresponds to TRBD1 (5 bases). The CDR3 has 14 amino acids. Trimming took off 2 bases at V and 3 bases at J, with 7 bases between the two ends. Per germline, CDR1 MNHEY and CDR2 SVGAGI. The CDR3 DNA follows: TGTGCCAGCAGTTACGGGGGGGCTAATGAAAAACTGTTTTTT. This gives the protein CASSYGGANEKLFF.

This rearrangement joins TRBV7-2 to TRBJ2-1, with a tentative D call TRBD1 (6 bases). The CDR3 extends over 14 amino acids. Between the trimmed V and J ends, which lost 5 bases and 4 bases, there was a span of 12 bases. Germline-derived CDR1 and CDR2 are SGHTA and FQGNSA. The CDR3 sequence: CASSPHRVYNEQFF. CDR3 nucleotide sequence: TGTGCCAGCAGCCCCCACAGGGTTTACAATGAGCAGTTCTTC.

The chain couples TRBV9 to TRBJ2-7; 15 bases align to TRBD2. Unmatched junction bases numbered 7, after V lost 5 bases and J lost 1 base. Germline V CDR1 and CDR2: SGDLS, YYNGEE. The CDR3 spans 17 residues. The CDR3 sequence is CASRAGTSGGTSYEQYF. CDR3 nucleotides: TGTGCCAGCAGGGCCGGGACTAGCGGGGGGACTTCCTACGAGCAGTACTTC.

DNA of the CDR3: TGTGCCAGCAGCGCAAATCCAGGGGACTACATGAACACTGAAGCTTTCTTT. It encodes CASSANPGDYMNTEAFF. V usage is TRBV9 and J usage is TRBJ1-1; weak D call: TRBD1 (6 bases). Germline V gives CDR1 SGDLS, CDR2 YYNGEE. This CDR3 region has 17 residues. V lost 3 bases, J lost 0 bases, and 18 bases lay in between.

The gene calls are TRBV5-5 and TRBJ1-5; D not certain. The V and J ends lost 0 bases and 6 bases respectively, with 7 bases between them. The CDR3 has 13 amino acids. Germline V CDR1 and CDR2: SGHKS, YYEKEE (reference sequence). DNA for the CDR3: TGTGCCAGCAGCTTGGAGTGGGCTCAGCCCCAGCATTTT. Protein product: CASSLEWAQPQHF.

This chain links TRBV2 with TRBJ2-7; possibly TRBD1 for D (5 bases). Germline CDR1 and CDR2: SNHLY and FYNNEI. The CDR3 has 13 amino acids. V lost 5 bases and J lost 2, with 10 bases in between. For the CDR3, the DNA is TGTGCCAGCAGTACCCGGACAACCTACGAGCAGTACTTC. Translating gives CASSTRTTYEQYF.

The chain links TRBV7-3 to TRBJ2-1; no definite D call. Trimming removed 5 bases from V and 5 bases from J, with 10 bases in between. CDR1 and CDR2 (germline): SGHTA, FQGTGA. The length of the CDR3 is 13 residues. CDR3 sequence reads: CASSVDWNNEQFF. Here the CDR3 DNA reads TGTGCCAGCAGCGTCGACTGGAACAATGAGCAGTTCTTC.

The CDR3: CASGGQANTGELFF. The CDR3 DNA sequence: TGCGCCAGCGGGGGACAAGCGAACACCGGGGAGCTGTTTTTT. The chain recombines TRBV10-1 with TRBJ2-2; weak D call: TRBD1 (6 bases). Germline CDR1 and CDR2: WNHNN and SYGVQD (reference sequence). Trimming took off 8 bases at V and 0 bases at J, with 10 bases between the two ends. This CDR3 comprises 14 residues.

The chain recombines TRBV5-1 with TRBJ2-7, with 10 positions matching TRBD1. Germline loops: CDR1 SGHRS, CDR2 YFSETQ. The junction had 3 bases not matched to a gene; V was cut back by 0 bases and J by 3 bases. The CDR3 totals 15 residues. The CDR3 DNA is TGCGCCAGCAGCTTGGTGGGGACAGGGGACTACGAGCAGTACTTC. Its translation: CASSLVGTGDYEQYF.

This clone was picked up one time. The chain recombines TRBV7-9 with TRBJ1-2; possible D gene TRBD1, 5 bases. The germline V gene has CDR1 SEHNR and CDR2 FQNEAQ (reference sequence). V was trimmed by 5 bases and J by 8 bases, leaving 15 bases between them. The CDR3 runs 13 residues. CDR3 sequence reads: CASSPLQGEGYTF. The CDR3 DNA is TGTGCCAGCAGCCCGCTGCAGGGTGAAGGCTACACCTTC.

The chain uses TRBV2 and TRBJ2-2, with 7 bases that match TRBD2. J was trimmed by 6 bases and V by 5 bases; bases with no gene match: 9. Looked up from germline, CDR1 is SNHLY and CDR2 is FYNNEI. The CDR3 has 15 residues. CDR3 coding DNA: TGTGCCAGCAGTCGCCTCCCGGGGGGACCCGGGGAGCTGTTTTTT. It translates to CASSRLPGGPGELFF.

V gene TRBV6-5 combines with J gene TRBJ1-2; 7 nucleotides agree with TRBD1. There are 13 residues in the CDR3. Germline-derived CDR1 and CDR2 are MNHEY and SVGAGI. With 7 bases clipped from V and 4 bases from J, the junction kept 6 bases outside the gene matches. The CDR3 DNA reads TGTGCCAGCAAGATGACAGGGATCTATGGCTACACCTTC. It specifies CASKMTGIYGYTF.

This clone was recorded a few times. V and J are TRBV5-1 and TRBJ1-1; the D gene is possibly TRBD1 (6 bases). Trimming removed 4 bases from V and 1 base from J, with 11 bases in between. Germline V gives CDR1 SGHRS, CDR2 YFSETQ. CDR3 length: 14 amino acids. The CDR3 here is CASSPSTGNTEAFF. DNA of the CDR3: TGCGCCAGCAGCCCGTCGACAGGGAACACTGAAGCTTTCTTT. Full variable domain (outside the CDR3, taken from reference TRBV5-1 and TRBJ1-1): KAGVTQTPRYLIKTRGQQVTLSCSPISGHRSVSWYQQTPGQGLQFLFEYFSETQRNKGNFPGRFSGRQFSNSRSEMNVSTLELGDSALYLCASSPSTGNTEAFFGQGTRLTVV.

The chain combines TRBV16 with TRBJ1-4, with D uncertain. The length of the CDR3 is 15 residues. V lost 5 bases and J lost 6, with 16 bases in between. CDR1 and CDR2 from the germline V gene are KGHSY and FQNENV. The CDR3 reads CASSSLQGWDEKLFF. The CDR3 nucleotides read TGTGCCAGCAGCTCCCTACAAGGATGGGATGAAAAACTGTTTTTT.

This clone appeared a single time. V is TRBV5-4 and J is TRBJ1-3; the D gene is possibly TRBD1 (6 bases). Looked up from germline, CDR1 is SGHNT and CDR2 is YYREEE (reference sequence). This CDR3 has 13 residues. Trimming took 3 bases from V and 7 from J, leaving 11 bases between them. CDR3 in amino acids: CASSSFRGNTIYF. The CDR3 region has the DNA TGTGCCAGCAGCTCCTTCAGGGGTAACACCATATATTTT.

V and J are TRBV9 and TRBJ2-7, with unresolved D. The CDR3 loop spans 16 amino acids. V lost 5 bases, J lost 0 bases, and 18 bases lay in between. Germline V CDR1 and CDR2: SGDLS, YYNGEE. The CDR3 bases are TGTGCCAGCAGGGAAGGCAGCACGCTACTCTCCTACGAGCAGTACTTC. Amino acid sequence: CASREGSTLLSYEQYF.

The chain carries TRBV11-2 and TRBJ2-1, with 10 bases lining up with TRBD2. The germline V gene encodes CDR1 SGHAT and CDR2 FQNNGV. The CDR3 covers 13 residues. V shed 6 bases, J shed 6 bases, and the junction held 2 bases outside the gene matches. The CDR3 reads CASRLAGTNEQFF. For the CDR3, the DNA is TGTGCCAGCAGACTAGCGGGGACCAATGAGCAGTTCTTC.

V is TRBV5-1 and J is TRBJ2-2, with unresolved D. There are 16 residues in the CDR3. CDR1 and CDR2 from the germline V gene are SGHRS and YFSETQ. With 0 bases removed from V and 0 bases from J, the gap between germline ends came to 9 bases. The CDR3 region has the DNA TGCGCCAGCAGCTTGGCAGCAACAACGAACACCGGGGAGCTGTTTTTT. Protein sequence: CASSLAATTNTGELFF.

The gene calls are TRBV27 and TRBJ1-6, with D possibly matching TRBD1 (6 bases). Trimming removed 6 bases at V and 2 bases at J, with 17 bases between. From germline, CDR1 is MNHEY and CDR2 SMNVEV (reference sequence). The CDR3 contains 17 residues. CDR3 region: CASRDGDTNPYNSPLHF. For the CDR3, the DNA is TGTGCCAGCAGAGACGGGGACACCAACCCCTATAATTCACCCCTCCACTTT.